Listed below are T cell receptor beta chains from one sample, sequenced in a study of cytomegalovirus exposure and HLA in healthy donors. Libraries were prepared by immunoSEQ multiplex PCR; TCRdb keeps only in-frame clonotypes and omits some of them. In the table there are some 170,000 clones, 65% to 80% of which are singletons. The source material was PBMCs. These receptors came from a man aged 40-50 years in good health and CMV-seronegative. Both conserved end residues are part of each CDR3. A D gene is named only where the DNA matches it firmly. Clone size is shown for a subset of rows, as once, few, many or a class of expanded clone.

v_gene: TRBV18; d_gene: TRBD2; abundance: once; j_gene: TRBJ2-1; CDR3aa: CAGSGTSTYNEQFF; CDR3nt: TGTGCCGGGTCCGGGACTAGTACCTACAATGAGCAGTTCTTC
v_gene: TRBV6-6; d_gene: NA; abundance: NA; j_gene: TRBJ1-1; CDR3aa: CASSYLRNTEAFF; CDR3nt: TGTGCCAGCAGTTACTTGCGGAACACTGAAGCTTTCTTT
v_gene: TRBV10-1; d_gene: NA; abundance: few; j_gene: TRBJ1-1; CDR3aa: CASSQGRDTEAFF; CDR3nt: TGCGCCAGCAGCCAGGGCCGGGACACTGAAGCTTTCTTT
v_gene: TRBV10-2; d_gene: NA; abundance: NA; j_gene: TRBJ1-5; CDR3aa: CASGAVENQPQHF; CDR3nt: TGCGCCAGCGGGGCAGTCGAAAATCAGCCCCAGCATTTT
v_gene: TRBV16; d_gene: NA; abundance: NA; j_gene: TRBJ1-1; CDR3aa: CASSRQETNTEAFF; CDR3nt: TGTGCCAGCAGTCGACAGGAAACGAACACTGAAGCTTTCTTT
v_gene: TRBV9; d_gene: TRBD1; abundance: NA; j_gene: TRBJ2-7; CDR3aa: CASSHGTGLLTEQYF; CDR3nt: TGTGCCAGCAGTCACGGGACAGGTCTTCTCACCGAGCAGTACTTC
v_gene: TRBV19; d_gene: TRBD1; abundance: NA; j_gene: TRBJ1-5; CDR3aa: CASSWSGGSNQPQHF; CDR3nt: TGTGCCAGTAGTTGGTCAGGGGGCAGCAATCAGCCCCAGCATTTT
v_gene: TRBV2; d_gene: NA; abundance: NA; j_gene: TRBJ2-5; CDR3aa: CAYDREETQYF; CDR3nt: TGTGCCTACGACAGAGAAGAGACCCAGTACTTC
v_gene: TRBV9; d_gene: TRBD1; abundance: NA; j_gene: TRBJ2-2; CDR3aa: CASGTGTGVAGELFF; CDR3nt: TGTGCCAGCGGTACCGGGACAGGGGTCGCCGGGGAGCTGTTTTTT
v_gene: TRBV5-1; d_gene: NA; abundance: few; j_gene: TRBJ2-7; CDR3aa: CASRGSLSYEQYF; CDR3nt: TGCGCCAGCAGGGGCTCCTTATCCTACGAGCAGTACTTC
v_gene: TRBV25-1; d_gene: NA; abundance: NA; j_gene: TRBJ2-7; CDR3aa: CASSGDFSYEQYF; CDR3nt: TGTGCCAGCAGTGGAGACTTCTCCTACGAGCAGTACTTC
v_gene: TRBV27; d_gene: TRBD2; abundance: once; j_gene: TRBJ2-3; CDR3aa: CASSFRRTSGGSDTQYF; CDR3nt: TGTGCCAGCAGTTTTCGACGGACTAGCGGGGGCTCAGATACGCAGTATTTT
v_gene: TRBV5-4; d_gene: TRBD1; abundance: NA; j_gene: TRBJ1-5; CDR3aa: CASSLARDRGPNQPQHF; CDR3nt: TGTGCCAGCAGCTTGGCCCGAGACAGGGGGCCGAATCAGCCCCAGCATTTT
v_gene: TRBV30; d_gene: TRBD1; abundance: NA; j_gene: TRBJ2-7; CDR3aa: CAWVPGQLPYEQYF; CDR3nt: TGTGCCTGGGTTCCGGGACAGCTACCCTACGAGCAGTACTTC
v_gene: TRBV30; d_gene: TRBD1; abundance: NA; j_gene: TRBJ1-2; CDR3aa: CAWEHQGTGGYTF; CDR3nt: TGTGCCTGGGAACACCAGGGGACAGGCGGCTACACCTTC
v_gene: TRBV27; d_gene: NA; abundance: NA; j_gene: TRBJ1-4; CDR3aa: CASSLEGREEEKLFF; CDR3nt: TGTGCCAGCAGTTTAGAGGGCAGGGAGGAGGAAAAACTGTTTTTT
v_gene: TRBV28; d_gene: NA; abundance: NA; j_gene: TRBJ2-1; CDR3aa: CASSGPYNEQFF; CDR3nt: TGTGCCAGCAGTGGGCCCTACAATGAGCAGTTCTTC
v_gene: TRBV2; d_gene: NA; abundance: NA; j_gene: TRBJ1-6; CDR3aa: CASSGGLGYNSPLHF; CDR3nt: TGTGCCAGCAGTGGAGGGCTAGGCTATAATTCACCCCTCCACTTT
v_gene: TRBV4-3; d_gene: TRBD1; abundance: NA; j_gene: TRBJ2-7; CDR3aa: CASSQLLDRGRYEQYF; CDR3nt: TGCGCCAGCAGCCAACTCCTGGACAGGGGGCGATACGAGCAGTACTTC
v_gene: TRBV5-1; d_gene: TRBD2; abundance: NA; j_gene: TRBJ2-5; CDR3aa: CASGGGAGGIQETQYF; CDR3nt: TGCGCCAGCGGCGGGGGTGCTGGGGGGATACAAGAGACCCAGTACTTC